This T cell receptor (beta chain) was sequenced for a study of blood T cell repertoires in COVID-19. Study summary: The origin of the acute and convalescent COVID-19 samples was the United States, Italy and Spain. T cells, B-cell-depleted T cells, or PBMCs provided the cDNA or gDNA that served as material.

Original data processing: Cell counts per sample came from amplifying reference gene primers. TCRdb keeps only in-frame clones here, not all; method: immunoSEQ multiplex PCR. V and J calls and clone size follow that table, whereas D and trimming were derived from the DNA. The sample has 95,000 to 150,000 clones, 82% seen once. The V and J ends lost 4 bases and 0 bases, in that order; junction bases with no gene match: 6. The CDR3 spans 16 residues. The germline V gene has CDR1 SGDLS and CDR2 YYNGEE. The sample was peripheral blood. This receptor was taken from a woman in her sixties or seventies with acute or convalescent COVID-19. The chain is built from TRBV9 and TRBJ2-2; the match to TRBD1 covers 7 bases. CDR3 region: CASSFTGAPNTGELFF. CDR3 coding DNA: TGTGCCAGCAGCTTTACAGGGGCCCCGAACACCGGGGAGCTGTTTTTT.